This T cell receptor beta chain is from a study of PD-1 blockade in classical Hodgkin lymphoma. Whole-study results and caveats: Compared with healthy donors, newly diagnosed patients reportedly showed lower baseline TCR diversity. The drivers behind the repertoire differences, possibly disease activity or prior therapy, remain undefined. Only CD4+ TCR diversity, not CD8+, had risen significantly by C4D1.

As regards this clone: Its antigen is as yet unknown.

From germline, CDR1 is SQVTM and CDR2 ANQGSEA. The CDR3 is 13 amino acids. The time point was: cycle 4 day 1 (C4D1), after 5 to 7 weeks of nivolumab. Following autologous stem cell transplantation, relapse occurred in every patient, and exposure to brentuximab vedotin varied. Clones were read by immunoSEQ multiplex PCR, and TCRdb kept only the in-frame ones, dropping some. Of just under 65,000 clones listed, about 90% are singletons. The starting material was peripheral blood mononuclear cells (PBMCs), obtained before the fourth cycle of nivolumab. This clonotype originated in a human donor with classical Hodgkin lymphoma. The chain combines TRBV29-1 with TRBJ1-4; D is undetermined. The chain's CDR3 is CSVRMSLNEKLFF. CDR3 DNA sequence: TGCAGTGTCCGAATGTCTTTAAATGAAAAACTGTTTTTT.